Each of the 22 T cell receptor beta chains below was sequenced from the same sample in a study of graft-versus-host responses after intestinal transplantation. These receptors lack a known antigen. Sequenced by immunoSEQ multiplex PCR; TCRdb stores in-frame clones only, minus some. The table includes some 140,000 clones, around 90% detected once. Sequencing was performed on unstimulated CD4+ T cells sorted from spleen or lymph node cells, taken before intestinal transplant. The receptors were gathered from a human donor who received an intestinal transplant.

The DNA for the CDR3 is TGTGCCACCAGCAGGCCGGGACTATATGGCTACACCTTC. It codes for CATSRPGLYGYTF. V usage is TRBV15 and J usage is TRBJ1-2; D possibly corresponds to TRBD1 (5 bases). V was cut by 3 bases and J by 5 bases, with 10 bases left in between. The germline gives CDR1 LNHNV, CDR2 YYDKDF (reference sequence). This CDR3 is built from 13 residues.

The gene calls are TRBV18 and TRBJ1-3; TRBD1 agrees at 9 bases. The germline V gene has CDR1 KGHSH and CDR2 LQKENI. This CDR3 contains 18 residues. V dropped 2 bases and J dropped 2; count of bases not matched to a gene: 10. CDR3 sequence reads: CASSPKVGQGTTGNTIYF. Written as DNA, the CDR3 is TGTGCCAGCTCACCAAAGGTTGGACAGGGGACGACTGGAAACACCATATATTTT.

V usage is TRBV4-2 and J usage is TRBJ2-3, with D tentatively TRBD2 (6 bases). Per germline, CDR1 LGHNA and CDR2 YNFKEQ. V shed 5 bases and J shed 1 base, with 16 bases lying between them. CDR3 length equals 16 residues. This CDR3 is CASSTFGASGTDTQYF. The CDR3 DNA reads as TGTGCCAGCAGCACCTTTGGGGCTAGCGGCACAGATACGCAGTATTTT.

The rearrangement links TRBV10-3 to TRBJ2-3, with a tentative D call TRBD1 (5 bases). Trimming took off 10 bases at V and 8 bases at J, with 13 bases between the two ends. Germline assignment: CDR1 ENHRY and CDR2 SYGVKD. The length of the CDR3 is 11 residues. As DNA, the CDR3 is TGTGCCACCCAGGCGGACACTACGCAGTATTTT. As protein: CATQADTTQYF.

V and J are TRBV5-1 and TRBJ2-1; D is possibly TRBD2 (5 bases). The germline gives CDR1 SGHRS, CDR2 YFSETQ. This CDR3 spans 14 amino acids. V lost 0 bases and J 7 bases, leaving 11 bases between the germline ends. In DNA form, the CDR3 reads TGCGCCAGCAGCTTGGTCCGGGATATGAATGAGCAGTTCTTC. This encodes CASSLVRDMNEQFF.

The J gene is TRBJ2-7, the V gene TRBV19; the match to TRBD2 covers 7 bases. V shed 2 bases and J 0 bases; nucleotides not matched to a gene: 4. The CDR3 totals 15 residues. CDR1 LNHDA and CDR2 SQIVND come from the germline V gene (reference sequence). CDR3 in amino acids: CASSISAGSSYEQYF. For the CDR3, the DNA is TGTGCCAGTAGTATATCAGCGGGATCCTCCTACGAGCAGTACTTC.

The chain employs TRBV5-1 and TRBJ1-2; maybe TRBD1 (6 bases). CDR3 size: 16 residues. V lost 0 bases, J lost 5 bases, and 17 bases lay in between. Germline V lookup: CDR1 SGHRS, CDR2 YFSETQ. This chain's CDR3 is CASSLAPGGEPYGYTF. The CDR3 DNA sequence: TGCGCCAGCAGCTTGGCTCCGGGGGGCGAACCTTATGGCTACACCTTC. The variable domain in full, completed from reference TRBV5-1 and TRBJ1-2, reads KAGVTQTPRYLIKTRGQQVTLSCSPISGHRSVSWYQQTPGQGLQFLFEYFSETQRNKGNFPGRFSGRQFSNSRSEMNVSTLELGDSALYLCASSLAPGGEPYGYTFGSGTRLTVV.

The chain recombines TRBV19 with TRBJ1-2; 7 bases line up with TRBD1. This CDR3 has 15 residues. V was clipped by 5 bases and J by 2 bases; unmatched bases: 8. Germline values: CDR1 LNHDA, CDR2 SQIVND (reference sequence). CDR3 DNA sequence: TGTGCCAGTAGTCCCCAGGGGACAGCGAACTATGGCTACACCTTC. Protein product: CASSPQGTANYGYTF.

This sequence joins TRBV7-4 and TRBJ2-7; 15 bases fit TRBD2. Per the germline V gene, CDR1 is SGHVT and CDR2 is SQSDAQ. The CDR3 length is 21 residues. The V gene end was trimmed by 1 base and the J gene end by 5 bases; junction bases not matched to a gene: 18. The CDR3 loop reads CASSLDAQTGLAGGTGDEQYF. For the CDR3, the DNA is TGTGCCAGCAGCTTAGATGCCCAAACAGGACTAGCGGGAGGGACGGGTGACGAGCAGTACTTC.

This clone was seen once. This chain links TRBV28 with TRBJ2-5, with TRBD2 as a possible D gene (6 bases). Germline-derived CDR1 and CDR2 are MDHEN and SYDVKM. The CDR3 covers 13 residues. Trimming pared 2 bases from V and 5 bases from J, leaving 9 bases between. This CDR3 reads CASSLRGKETQYF. The DNA of the CDR3 is TGTGCCAGCAGTTTACGCGGGAAGGAGACCCAGTACTTC.

A single count supports this clone. The chain combines TRBV7-9 with TRBJ1-1, with 8 bases identical to TRBD1. Germline V gene data show CDR1 as SEHNR and CDR2 as FQNEAQ (reference sequence). The CDR3 has 12 amino acids. Unmatched junction bases numbered 2, after V lost 1 base and J lost 10 bases. DNA for the CDR3: TGTGCCAGCAGCTTAGATGGGACAGGAGCTTTCTTT. Residues: CASSLDGTGAFF.

A word on this clone: At the DNA level, this CDR3 is encoded by other sequences in the same sample as well. This chain uses TRBV15 with TRBJ2-5; 9 nucleotides match TRBD1. The trim removed 9 bases at V and 7 bases at J, leaving 12 bases unmatched. The CDR3 runs 14 residues. CDR1 is LNHNV and CDR2 is YYDKDF in the germline V gene (reference sequence). The CDR3 reads CATTIQGAPGTQYF. The CDR3 DNA sequence: TGTGCCACTACCATACAGGGGGCGCCGGGGACCCAGTACTTC.

The gene calls are TRBV7-2 and TRBJ2-5; D might be TRBD1 (6 bases). The end of the DNA is better explained by TRBJ2-7, so the J call may be wrong. Germline V CDR1 and CDR2: SGHTA, FQGNSA. CDR3 size: 14 residues. CDR3 sequence (DNA): TGTGCCAGCAGTGACCGGGACACAGTCTACGAGCAGTACTTC. This sequence encodes CASSDRDTVYEQYF.

The J gene is TRBJ1-3, the V gene TRBV7-9, with D unclear. The CDR3 has 14 residues. Germline CDR1 reads SEHNR; CDR2 reads FQNEAQ (reference sequence). Deletions cut 3 bases from V and 3 bases from J, with 9 bases between. This CDR3 reads CASSFSPVGNTIYF. The CDR3 DNA reads TGTGCCAGCAGCTTTAGTCCGGTTGGAAACACCATATATTTT.

The chain has TRBV19 and TRBJ1-5; D not resolved. Germline assignment: CDR1 LNHDA and CDR2 SQIVND (reference sequence). CDR3 length: 14 residues. V was cut by 7 bases and J by 7 bases, with 17 bases left in between. CDR3 amino acids: CASNTGHQKQPQHF. CDR3 sequence (DNA): TGTGCCAGTAATACGGGCCACCAAAAGCAGCCCCAGCATTTT.

The chain recombines TRBV15 with TRBJ2-7; 7 bases are shared with TRBD2. After removal of 6 bases from V and 1 base from J, the junction contained 9 bases not matched to a gene. The CDR3 covers 15 residues. CDR1 is LNHNV and CDR2 is YYDKDF in the germline V gene (reference sequence). CDR3 coding DNA: TGTGCCACCAGGTCCGGAGCGGGGACTTCCTACGAGCAGTACTTC. Translating gives CATRSGAGTSYEQYF. The variable domain in full, completed from reference TRBV15 and TRBJ2-7, reads DAMVIQNPRYQVTQFGKPVTLSCSQTLNHNVMYWYQQKSSQAPKLLFHYYDKDFNNEADTPDNFQSRRPNTSFCFLDIRSPGLGDTAMYLCATRSGAGTSYEQYFGPGTRLTVT.

The chain recombines TRBV19 with TRBJ2-1, with a possible D match to TRBD2 (5 bases). Trimming shortened V by 4 bases and J by 2 bases, and 18 bases separated the two germline ends. This CDR3 has 17 amino acids. Germline CDR1 reads LNHDA; CDR2 reads SQIVND (reference sequence). This CDR3 is CASSSPIATLPYNEQFF. The CDR3 bases are TGTGCCAGTAGTAGCCCTATAGCGACCCTCCCCTACAATGAGCAGTTCTTC.

The rearrangement joins TRBV27 to TRBJ2-1, with 13 bases aligning to TRBD2. The CDR3 sequence is 15 residues long. CDR1 MNHEY and CDR2 SMNVEV come from the germline V gene (reference sequence). The J segment lost 7 bases and the V segment lost 2 bases, leaving 2 bases of the junction unmatched. Here the CDR3 reads CASSLGTSGTNEQFF. DNA of the CDR3: TGTGCCAGCAGTTTAGGGACTAGCGGGACAAATGAGCAGTTCTTC.

This clone was observed a handful of times. As DNA, the CDR3 is TGTGCCGCTGGACAGGGGGGAAACACCATATATTTT. This sequence encodes CAAGQGGNTIYF. The chain combines TRBV10-3 with TRBJ1-3, with 9 bases identical to TRBD1. Germline values: CDR1 ENHRY, CDR2 SYGVKD. The trim removed 11 bases at V and 4 bases at J, leaving 3 bases unmatched. This CDR3 is 12 amino acids long.

J is TRBJ1-1 and V is TRBV6-5, with D maybe TRBD1 (5 bases). The ends were cut back, 6 bases at V and 2 bases at J, with 13 bases in the middle. Germline V gives CDR1 MNHEY, CDR2 SVGAGI. The CDR3 sequence is 14 residues long. The DNA for the CDR3 is TGTGCCAGCAGGGGGACCGAGGGTAACACTGAAGCTTTCTTT. As protein: CASRGTEGNTEAFF.

V gene TRBV6-5 combines with J gene TRBJ1-2, with a tentative D call TRBD1 (5 bases). The CDR3 has 16 amino acids. Trimming took 2 bases from V and 4 from J, leaving 17 bases between them. Germline CDR1 reads MNHEY; CDR2 reads SVGAGI. CDR3 amino acids: CASSYPDSTGLYGYTF. CDR3 bases: TGTGCCAGCAGTTACCCAGACAGTACGGGGCTCTATGGCTACACCTTC.

This clone has just one count. The rearrangement links TRBV6-6 to TRBJ2-7, with D tentatively TRBD1 or TRBD2 (7 bases each). CDR3 length equals 16 residues. Germline assignment: CDR1 MNHNY and CDR2 SVGAGI (reference sequence). Trimming took 0 bases from V and 4 from J, leaving 16 bases between them. The CDR3 DNA reads as TGTGCCAGCAGTTACTCGGGAGGGGGCGCCCCGTACGAGCAGTACTTC. Translated, it gives CASSYSGGGAPYEQYF.